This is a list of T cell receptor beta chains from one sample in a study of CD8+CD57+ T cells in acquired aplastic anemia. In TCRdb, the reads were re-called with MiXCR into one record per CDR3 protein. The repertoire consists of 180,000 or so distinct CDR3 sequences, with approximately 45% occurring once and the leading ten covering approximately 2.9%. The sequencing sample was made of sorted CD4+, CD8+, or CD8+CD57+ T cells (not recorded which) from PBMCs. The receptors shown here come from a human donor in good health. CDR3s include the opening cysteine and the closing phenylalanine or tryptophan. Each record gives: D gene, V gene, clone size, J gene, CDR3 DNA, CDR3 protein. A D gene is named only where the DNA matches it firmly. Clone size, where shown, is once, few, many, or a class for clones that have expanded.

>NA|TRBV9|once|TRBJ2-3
TGTGCCAGCAGCCGATTTACGAGCACAGATACGCAGTATTTT
CASSRFTSTDTQYF
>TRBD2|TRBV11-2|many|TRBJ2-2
TGTGCCAGCAGCTTAGGAGGTAGCGGGATCAACACCGGGGAGCTGTTTTTT
CASSLGGSGINTGELFF
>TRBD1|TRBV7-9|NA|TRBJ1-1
TGTGCCAGCAGCCTAGACAGGGGGGCTTTCTTT
CASSLDRGAFF
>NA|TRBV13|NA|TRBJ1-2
TGTGCCAGCCACCTAACAGGGCGTTCGGGCTATGGCTACACCTTC
CASHLTGRSGYGYTF
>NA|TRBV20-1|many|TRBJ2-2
TGCAGTGCTAGCCAAGGGGGTAGGAACACCGGGGAGCTGTTTTTT
CSASQGGRNTGELFF
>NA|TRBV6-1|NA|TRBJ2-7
TGTGCCGTACAATCAGGGAGGCTTGTGCAGTACTTC
CAVQSGRLVQYF
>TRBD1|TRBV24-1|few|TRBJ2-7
TGTGCCACCAGTGACTGGGACAGATTCAACGAGCAGTACTTC
CATSDWDRFNEQYF
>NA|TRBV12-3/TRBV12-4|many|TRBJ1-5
TGTGCCAGCAGCTTGGTGATCACCGCGGATAGCAATCAGCCCCAGCATTTT
CASSLVITADSNQPQHF
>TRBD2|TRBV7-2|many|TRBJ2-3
TGTGCCAGCAGCCGACTAGCGGGAGGGATAAGCACAGATACGCAGTATTTT
CASSRLAGGISTDTQYF
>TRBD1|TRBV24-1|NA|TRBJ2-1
TGTGCCACCAGTTCTGGACAGGGGGTCCCTTACAATGAGCAGTTCTTC
CATSSGQGVPYNEQFF
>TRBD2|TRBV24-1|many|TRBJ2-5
TGTGCCACCAGCGAGAATAGCGGGTTCGAAGAGACCCAGTACTTC
CATSENSGFEETQYF
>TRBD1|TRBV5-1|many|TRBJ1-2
TGCGCCAGCAGCTTGTCCGGACAGGCCTATGGCTACACCTTC
CASSLSGQAYGYTF
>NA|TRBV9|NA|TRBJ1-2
TGTGCCAGCAGCGTAGCTACGGGGGAGTCTAACTATGGCTACACCTTC
CASSVATGESNYGYTF
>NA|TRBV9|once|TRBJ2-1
TGTGCCAGCAGCGGGATCGGTGAGCAGTTCTTC
CASSGIGEQFF
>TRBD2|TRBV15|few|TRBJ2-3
TGTGCCACCAGCAGAGATCGTGGTAGCGGGAGGGCGGATACGCAGTATTTT
CATSRDRGSGRADTQYF
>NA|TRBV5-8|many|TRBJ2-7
TGTGCCAGCAACGGACGTAGGCTAAGCGAGCAGTACTTC
CASNGRRLSEQYF
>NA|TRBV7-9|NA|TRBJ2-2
TGTGCCAGCTTCCCAACCGGGGAGCTGTTTTTT
CASFPTGELFF
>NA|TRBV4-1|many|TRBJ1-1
TGCGCCAGCAGCCAAGCGGGCATGAACACTGAAGCTTTCTTT
CASSQAGMNTEAFF
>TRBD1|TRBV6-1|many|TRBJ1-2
TGTGCCAGCAGCGCCGACAGGGACTATGGCTACACCTTC
CASSADRDYGYTF
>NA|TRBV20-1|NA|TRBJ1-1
TGCAGTGCCCGAGCCCAGGCGAACACTGAAGCTTTCTTT
CSARAQANTEAFF
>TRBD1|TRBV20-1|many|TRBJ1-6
TGCAGTGCAGGACAGGGTGTGAATTCACCCCTCCACTTT
CSAGQGVNSPLHF
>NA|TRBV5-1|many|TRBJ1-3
TGCGCCAGCAGCTTGGCTCCGCTTAGTTTCTCTGGAAACACCATATATTTT
CASSLAPLSFSGNTIYF
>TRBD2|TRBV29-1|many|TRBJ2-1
TGCAGCTCACGGGGGTGGACTAGCGGGAGGAATGAGCAGCTCTTC
CSSRGWTSGRNEQLF
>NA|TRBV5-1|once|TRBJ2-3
TGCGCCAGCAGCTGGCAGACAGGAGATACGCAGTATTTT
CASSWQTGDTQYF
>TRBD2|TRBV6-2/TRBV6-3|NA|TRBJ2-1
TGTGCCGGCAGTCGATCGGGTGCGGGAGGGACGTTCTTC
CAGSRSGAGGTFF
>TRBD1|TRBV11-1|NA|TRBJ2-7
TGTGCCAGCAGCCAAACCCGGGACAGGGGGAGCTACGAGCAGTACTTC
CASSQTRDRGSYEQYF
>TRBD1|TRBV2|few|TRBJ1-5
TGTGCCACGGACAGGGGGCAAAATCAGCCCCAGCATTTT
CATDRGQNQPQHF
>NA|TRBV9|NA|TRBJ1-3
TGTGCCAGCAGCGTACAGGGGCCTGGAAACACCATATATTTT
CASSVQGPGNTIYF
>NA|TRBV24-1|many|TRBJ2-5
TGTGCAAGATTGATGAGCTCGGTTGAGACCCAGTACTTC
CARLMSSVETQYF
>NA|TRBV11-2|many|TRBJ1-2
TGTGCCAGCAGCCTTACCGGACCGACAAACTATGGCTACACCTTC
CASSLTGPTNYGYTF
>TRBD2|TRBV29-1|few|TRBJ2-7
TGCAGCGTTGATCTCCGGGGGGACTCCTACGAGCAGTACTTC
CSVDLRGDSYEQYF
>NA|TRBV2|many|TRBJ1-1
TGTGCCAGCAGTGAATGGACGGCGAACACTGAAGCTTTCTTT
CASSEWTANTEAFF
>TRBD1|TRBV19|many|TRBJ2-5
TGTGCCCGCGACAGGGAAGGGGTGACCCAGTACTTC
CARDREGVTQYF
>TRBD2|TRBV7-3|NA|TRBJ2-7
TGTGCCAGCAGCTTAGAGGGGACTAGCGGGAGCTGGGAGCAGTACTTC
CASSLEGTSGSWEQYF
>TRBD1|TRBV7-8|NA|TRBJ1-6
TGTGCCAGCAGCCTCCGGGACAGGGGATCACCCCTCCACTTT
CASSLRDRGSPLHF